This TCR beta chain was recovered during a study of a mutant IDH1 vaccine in newly diagnosed glioma. On the study more broadly: The therapy given earlier, which was standard therapy, consisted of radiotherapy, temozolomide, or both, and most of the patients received both.

Study-level results: 80% to 95% of patients showed vaccine-induced immune responses across multiple MHC alleles.

As to time point: week 23, last vaccination. Vaccinated patients received 300 ug of mutant IDH1 20-mer peptide per dose, with topical imiquimod. Sequencing used immunoSEQ multiplex PCR; TCRdb keeps in-frame clones, though not all of them. This table has 65,000 or so clones, around 84% appearing once. A single count supports this clone. Its specificity is not known. Trimming stripped 6 bases from V and 6 bases from J, with 14 bases between. CDR1 is MNHEY, CDR2 SVGAGI, per germline. This CDR3 spans 13 amino acids. Sequences were derived from PBMCs, sampled from a glioma patient whose treatment included an IDH1 peptide vaccine. This receptor was taken from a man aged 30 to 39 with glioma. V gene TRBV6-5 combines with J gene TRBJ1-2; the D is unclear. The CDR3 spells CASRADGMDGYTF. The CDR3 DNA sequence: TGTGCCAGCAGAGCCGACGGGATGGATGGCTACACCTTC.